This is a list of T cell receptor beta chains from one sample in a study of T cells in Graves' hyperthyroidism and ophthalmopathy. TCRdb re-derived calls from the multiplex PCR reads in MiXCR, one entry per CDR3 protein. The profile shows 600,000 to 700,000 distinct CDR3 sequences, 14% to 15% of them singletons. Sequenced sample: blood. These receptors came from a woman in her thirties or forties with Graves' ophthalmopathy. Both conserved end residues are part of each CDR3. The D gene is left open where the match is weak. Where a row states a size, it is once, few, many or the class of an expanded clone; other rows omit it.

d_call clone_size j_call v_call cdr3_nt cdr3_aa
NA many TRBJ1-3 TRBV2 TGTGCCAGCAGTGAACACGGGGAAAACACCATATATTTT CASSEHGENTIYF
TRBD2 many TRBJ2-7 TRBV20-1 TGCAGTGCTAGAGCGGGGGAGCGGGAGACCTACGAGCAGTACTTC CSARAGERETYEQYF
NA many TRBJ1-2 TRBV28 TGTGCCAGCAGTTTTTCCTATAACTATGGCTACACCTTC CASSFSYNYGYTF
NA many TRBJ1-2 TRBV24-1 TGTGCCACCAGTGACGGAGGACACTATGGCTACACCTTC CATSDGGHYGYTF
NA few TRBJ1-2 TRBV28 TGTGCCAGCAGTTCCATCCCGCCAGCACGAGGCTACACCTTC CASSSIPPARGYTF
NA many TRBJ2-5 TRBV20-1 TGCAGTGCTAGAGATCTGGGCGGACCTCAAGAGACCCAGTACTTC CSARDLGGPQETQYF
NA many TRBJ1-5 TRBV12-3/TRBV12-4 TGTGCCAGCAGTTTAGTTAGTAGCAATCAGCCCCAGCATTTT CASSLVSSNQPQHF
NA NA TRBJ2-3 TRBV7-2 TGTGCCGGCGGGGAGGAATTACACACAGATACGCAGTATTTT CAGGEELHTDTQYF
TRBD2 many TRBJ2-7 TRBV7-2 TGTGCCAGCAGCGCGACTAGCGGGAGGGCCTACGAGCAGTACTTC CASSATSGRAYEQYF
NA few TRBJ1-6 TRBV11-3 TGTGCCAGCAGCTTCGGGCAGATTGGGGATTCACCCCTCCACTTT CASSFGQIGDSPLHF
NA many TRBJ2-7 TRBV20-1 TGCAGTGCTAGACAAGAGTCGAGTTACGAGCAGTACTTC CSARQESSYEQYF
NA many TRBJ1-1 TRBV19 TGTGCCAGTAGTAATAGGGCACCCATGAACACTGAAGCTTTCTTT CASSNRAPMNTEAFF
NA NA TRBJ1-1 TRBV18 TGTGCCAGCTCACCACGGGCAGGGAGAGGTGTCACTGAAGCTTTCTTT CASSPRAGRGVTEAFF
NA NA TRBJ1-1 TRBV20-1 TGCAGTGCCCAAGAGGGAAGGAACATGAACACTGAAGCTTTCTTT CSAQEGRNMNTEAFF
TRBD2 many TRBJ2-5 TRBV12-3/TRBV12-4 TGTGCCAGCAGTTCCAGACTAGCGGCTCGGGAGACCCAGTACTTC CASSSRLAARETQYF
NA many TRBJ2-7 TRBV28 TGTGCCAGCAGGCCCCAAGGAGAGCCCTACGAGCAGTACTTC CASRPQGEPYEQYF